This entry lists 26 T cell receptor beta chains sequenced from one sample in a study of T cells in Graves' hyperthyroidism and ophthalmopathy. Amplification of TCR beta CDR3 regions used RNA as the template. HTBI primers were used for first-round RT-PCR of the TCR CDR3. MiXCR, run by TCRdb on the multiplex PCR reads, gives a single entry per CDR3 protein. The sample has 300,000 to 400,000 distinct CDR3 sequences, about 15% seen once. Sequenced: blood. These receptors were obtained from a woman younger than 45 with Graves' hyperthyroidism.

CDR3 residues: CASSLIPGRGYNEQFF. The CDR3, as DNA: TGTGCCAGCAGCTTAATTCCCGGTAGGGGGTACAATGAGCAGTTCTTC. The J gene is TRBJ2-1, the V gene TRBV7-9; perhaps TRBD1 as D (6 bases). In germline, CDR1 is SEHNR, CDR2 FQNEAQ (reference sequence). This CDR3 is built from 16 residues. V lost 2 bases, J lost 4 bases, and 15 bases lay in between.

There are many counts of this clonotype. The V gene is TRBV20-1, the J gene TRBJ2-5; D possibly matches TRBD1 or TRBD2 (5 bases each). The CDR3 is 14 amino acids. In germline, CDR1 is DFQATT, CDR2 SNEGSKA (reference sequence). Trimming shortened V by 2 bases and J by 2 bases, and 12 bases separated the two germline ends. The CDR3 reads CSARSWDQQETQYF. DNA for the CDR3: TGCAGTGCTAGAAGCTGGGACCAGCAAGAGACCCAGTACTTC.

In this sample, this clonotype turned up a few times. The gene calls are TRBV2 and TRBJ2-1; perhaps D is TRBD1 or TRBD2 (5 bases each). The V end lost 6 bases, the J end lost 11 bases, and 23 bases lay between the germline ends. Per germline, CDR1 SNHLY and CDR2 FYNNEI. CDR3 length: 15 amino acids. DNA of the CDR3: TGTGCCAGCAGCGTCGGGAACAGAGGGGTAGGGCAGCAGTTCTTC. The encoded protein is CASSVGNRGVGQQFF.

The rearrangement uses TRBV5-1 and TRBJ2-3; 10 bases are shared with TRBD2. CDR3 size: 15 residues. Trimming removed 5 bases from V and 7 bases from J; junction bases left unmatched: 10. The germline V gene encodes CDR1 SGHRS and CDR2 YFSETQ. The CDR3 spells CASRVSASGSYTQYF. CDR3 DNA: TGCGCCAGCAGAGTATCGGCTAGCGGGAGTTATACGCAGTATTTT.

This clonotype was recorded many times. The gene calls are TRBV28 and TRBJ1-4; D call uncertain. Trimming removed 5 bases from V and 1 base from J, with 11 bases in between. The CDR3 has 15 amino acids. CDR1 and CDR2 (germline): MDHEN, SYDVKM. The CDR3 here is CASSPNAGTNEKLFF. The CDR3 DNA is TGTGCCAGCAGTCCTAATGCCGGAACTAATGAAAAACTGTTTTTT.

This clonotype was counted at least ten times. The V call is TRBV27, the J call TRBJ2-7, with D unresolved. CDR3 length: 14 amino acids. Trimming removed 7 bases at V and 1 base at J, with 14 bases between. The V gene's germline CDR1 is MNHEY and CDR2 SMNVEV (reference sequence). CDR3 in amino acids: CASKIPDFSYEQYF. In nucleotides, the CDR3 is TGTGCCAGCAAAATACCCGATTTTTCCTACGAGCAGTACTTC.

This clonotype was seen repeatedly, ten times or more. The rearrangement uses TRBV12-3 or TRBV12-4 and TRBJ1-5; no clear D. Trimming shortened V by 6 bases and J by 8 bases, and 11 bases separated the two germline ends. The CDR3 has 12 amino acids. CDR3: CASRTTLEPQHF. CDR3 in DNA: TGTGCCAGCAGGACAACATTGGAGCCCCAGCATTTT.

There are many counts of this clonotype. The chain's CDR3 is CASMSRQDSNQPQHF. Written as DNA, the CDR3 is TGTGCCAGCATGTCGAGGCAAGATAGCAATCAGCCCCAGCATTTT. This chain uses TRBV6-1 with TRBJ1-5; D is ambiguous. V was shortened by 7 bases and J by 0 bases, with 13 bases between the two germline ends. Per the germline V gene, CDR1 is MNHNS and CDR2 is SASEGT. The CDR3 has 15 residues.

This clonotype has ten or more counts. The gene calls are TRBV6-5 and TRBJ2-1; D gene unclear. Trimming stripped 0 bases from V and 6 bases from J, with 6 bases between. This CDR3 is built from 13 residues. Germline V gene data show CDR1 as MNHEY and CDR2 as SVGAGI. The CDR3 region is CASSYSTGNEQFF. The CDR3 DNA reads as TGTGCCAGCAGTTACTCGACCGGCAATGAGCAGTTCTTC.

The chain recombines TRBV5-6 with TRBJ1-5; a weak D match, TRBD1 (5 bases). CDR3 length: 15 amino acids. CDR1 SGHDT and CDR2 YYEEEE come from the germline V gene. Between the trimmed V and J ends, which lost 5 bases and 3 bases, there was a span of 15 bases. The CDR3, as DNA: TGTGCCAGCAGTTCCGGGGCCCAGCACAATCAGCCCCAGCATTTT. It specifies CASSSGAQHNQPQHF.

This clonotype was recorded a few times. The V and J genes are TRBV27 and TRBJ1-5; TRBD1 agrees at 12 bases. The CDR3 has 17 amino acids. Trimming at V came to 5 bases and at J to 1 base, leaving 6 bases not matched to a gene. CDR1 is MNHEY, CDR2 SMNVEV, per germline (reference sequence). CDR3 sequence: CASSPWGTGGSNQPQHF. For the CDR3, the DNA is TGTGCCAGCAGTCCATGGGGGACAGGGGGCAGCAATCAGCCCCAGCATTTT.

This clonotype was detected many times. CDR3 sequence (DNA): TGTGCCAGCAGCTTCGCAGGGGTTGGCGAGCAGTACTTC. This sequence encodes CASSFAGVGEQYF. The J gene is TRBJ2-7, the V gene TRBV5-6; D is possibly TRBD1 (6 bases). Trimming shortened V by 2 bases and J by 6 bases, and 12 bases separated the two germline ends. The CDR3 is 13 residues long. Looked up from germline, CDR1 is SGHDT and CDR2 is YYEEEE. Full variable domain (rest looked up from reference TRBV5-6 and TRBJ2-7): DAGVTQSPTHLIKTRGQQVTLRCSPKSGHDTVSWYQQALGQGPQFIFQYYEEEERQRGNFPDRFSGHQFPNYSSELNVNALLLGDSALYLCASSFAGVGEQYFGPGTRLTVT.

This clonotype was seen repeatedly, ten times or more. This chain uses TRBV28 with TRBJ2-7; D perhaps matches TRBD2 (6 bases). The germline V gene has CDR1 MDHEN and CDR2 SYDVKM. The CDR3 totals 13 residues. The V gene lost 10 bases and the J gene lost 0 bases, with 13 bases spanning the gap. CDR3 protein: CATADGGSYEQYF. Written as DNA, the CDR3 is TGTGCCACCGCGGACGGGGGCTCCTACGAGCAGTACTTC.

The sample holds a few counts of this clonotype. The J gene is TRBJ1-4, the V gene TRBV7-2; no definite D call. This CDR3 is built from 15 residues. V lost 1 base, J lost 2 bases, and 8 bases lay in between. Germline V gives CDR1 SGHTA, CDR2 FQGNSA. This CDR3 reads CASSLGVGTNEKLFF. CDR3 DNA: TGTGCCAGCAGCTTAGGTGTGGGGACTAATGAAAAACTGTTTTTT.

This clonotype was observed at least ten times. The CDR3 region has the DNA TGTGCCAGCATCAGGGAGGGACTAGCGGGAGTAGGTGAGCAGTTCTTC. As protein: CASIREGLAGVGEQFF. The chain recombines TRBV28 with TRBJ2-1; 14 bases line up with TRBD2. The CDR3 sequence is 16 residues long. Trimming removed 7 bases from V and 9 bases from J; junction bases left unmatched: 11. Germline V gene lookup returns CDR1 MDHEN and CDR2 SYDVKM. The complete variable domain, with remaining parts taken from reference TRBV28 and TRBJ2-1, reads DVKVTQSSRYLVKRTGEKVFLECVQDMDHENMFWYRQDPGLGLRLIYFSYDVKMKEKGDIPEGYSVSREKKERFSLILESASTNQTSMYLCASIREGLAGVGEQFFGPGTRLTVL.

This clonotype occurred many times. The chain is built from TRBV24-1 and TRBJ1-1, with TRBD1 as a possible D gene (5 bases). V was cut by 10 bases and J by 7 bases, with 18 bases left in between. The CDR3 contains 13 residues. Germline CDR1 reads KGHDR; CDR2 reads SFDVKD. CDR3 residues: CATSGKDTDEAFF. The DNA of the CDR3 is TGTGCCACGTCCGGGAAGGACACTGATGAAGCTTTCTTT.

This clonotype has a count of ten or more. For the CDR3, the DNA is TGTGCCAGCAGTCTCCAAGGACAGGGGCATGGCTACACCTTC. Protein: CASSLQGQGHGYTF. The chain joins TRBV28 to TRBJ1-2; 9 bases line up with TRBD1. After removal of 5 bases from V and 6 bases from J, the junction contained 7 bases not matched to a gene. The CDR3 sequence is 14 residues long. Germline values: CDR1 MDHEN, CDR2 SYDVKM.

In this sample, this clonotype turned up many times. CDR3 amino acids: CASSYSIQGHQPQHF. In nucleotides, the CDR3 is TGTGCCAGCAGTTACTCGATACAGGGGCATCAGCCCCAGCATTTT. The chain employs TRBV6-2 or TRBV6-3 and TRBJ1-5; 7 nucleotides align to TRBD1. Losses at the gene ends were 0 bases for V and 5 bases for J; bases not matched to a gene: 4. The CDR3 is made up of 15 amino acids. Germline CDR1 MNHEY, CDR2 SVGEGT.

On this clonotype itself: A read error may account for a junction end that differs from germline. This chain connects TRBV7-9 to TRBJ2-2, with 7 bases aligning to TRBD2. The CDR3 is made up of 17 amino acids. CDR1 SEHNR and CDR2 FQNEAQ come from the germline V gene (reference sequence). In nucleotides, the CDR3 is TGTGCCAGCAGCTCTCGACGGGAGGAGTCGAACACCGGGGAGATGTTTTTT. It is translated as CASSSRREESNTGEMFF.

This clonotype was recorded at least ten times. The rearrangement joins TRBV28 to TRBJ2-5; 7 bases fit TRBD1. Losses at the gene ends were 8 bases for V and 0 bases for J; bases not matched to a gene: 6. CDR3 size: 14 residues. Germline assignment: CDR1 MDHEN and CDR2 SYDVKM. The CDR3 bases are TGTGCCAGCCTTTGGGGACAGAACCAAGAGACCCAGTACTTC. Translation: CASLWGQNQETQYF.

This clonotype was picked up many times. J is TRBJ1-1 and V is TRBV6-1; D is ambiguous. CDR1 is MNHNS, CDR2 SASEGT, per germline. CDR3 length: 14 residues. The ends were cut back, 6 bases at V and 8 bases at J, with 19 bases in the middle. The CDR3 sequence: CASSDPGGMEEAFF. Here the CDR3 DNA reads TGTGCCAGCAGCGACCCTGGTGGGATGGAGGAAGCTTTCTTT.

This clonotype was seen at least ten times. The chain employs TRBV9 and TRBJ2-1; D may be TRBD1 (5 bases). The CDR3 runs 17 residues. Looked up from germline, CDR1 is SGDLS and CDR2 is YYNGEE. Trimming cost V 0 bases and J 8 bases, with 21 bases left between them. CDR3 bases: TGTGCCAGCAGCGTAGCGGGCTTTCAAAATGGGGCCCATGAGCAGTTCTTC. Protein: CASSVAGFQNGAHEQFF.

This clonotype was recorded many times. The V and J genes are TRBV30 and TRBJ1-6; weak D call: TRBD1 (6 bases). CDR3 length: 13 residues. Germline loops: CDR1 GTSNPN, CDR2 SVGIG (reference sequence). V was pared by 5 bases and J by 8 bases, with 13 bases between. CDR3 amino acids: CAWHRELDSPLHF. The CDR3 DNA reads as TGTGCCTGGCACAGGGAATTGGATTCACCCCTCCACTTT.

This clonotype was observed a few times. The chain employs TRBV13 and TRBJ1-3; D call uncertain. Trimming removed 3 bases at V and 0 bases at J, with 12 bases between. Germline V gives CDR1 PRHDT, CDR2 FYEKMQ (reference sequence). The CDR3 is 16 residues long. The CDR3 region has the DNA TGTGCCAGCAGCTTGTTCAAATGGAACTCTGGAAACACCATATATTTT. This gives the protein CASSLFKWNSGNTIYF.

Comment on this clonotype: Germline and junction disagree at one end, which may indicate a read error. The chain employs TRBV20-1 and TRBJ2-1; D gene unclear. CDR3 length: 11 amino acids. Germline CDR1 is DFQATT and CDR2 is SNEGSKA (reference sequence). The CDR3 DNA reads as TGCAGTGCTATTTATAGGAATGAGCAGTCCTTC. This codes for CSAIYRNEQSF.

This rearrangement joins TRBV3-1 to TRBJ1-5; no clear D. The V end was cut by 2 bases, the J end by 7 bases, with 9 bases between. The CDR3 loop spans 13 amino acids. Germline CDR1 and CDR2: LGHDT and YNNKEL (reference sequence). CDR3 sequence reads: CASSQLSTQPQHF. CDR3 nucleotide sequence: TGTGCCAGCAGCCAATTGTCGACCCAGCCCCAGCATTTT.